Following are 18 T cell receptor beta chains from one sample sequenced in a study of T cell responses to AZD1222 COVID-19 vaccine. The protocol was immunoSEQ multiplex PCR, while the TCRdb copy is restricted to in-frame clones and leaves out a portion. The sample carries about 180,000 clones, about 91% recorded once. Sequences were derived from peripheral blood, sampled 28 days after the second AZD1222 dose. Every receptor here comes from an adult who received the AZD1222 COVID-19 vaccine.

The DNA for the CDR3 is TGTGCCAGCAGTGACCCCCGGACAGGGGACACTGAAGCTTTCTTT. Its translation: CASSDPRTGDTEAFF. The V call is TRBV25-1, the J call TRBJ1-1, with 9 bases that match TRBD1. This CDR3 has 15 residues. V dropped 3 bases and J dropped 3; count of bases not matched to a gene: 5. The germline CDR1 and CDR2 sequences are MGHDK and SYGVNS.

V gene TRBV28 combines with J gene TRBJ2-7; 9 bases are a match to TRBD1. Trimming took 5 bases from V and 6 from J; bases not matched to a gene: 11. This CDR3 spans 15 amino acids. Germline assignment: CDR1 MDHEN and CDR2 SYDVKM. The CDR3 region is CASSHTGQGLTEQYF. In nucleotides, the CDR3 is TGTGCCAGCAGTCACACCGGACAGGGGCTTACCGAGCAGTACTTC.

The chain is built from TRBV29-1 and TRBJ1-2; perhaps TRBD1 as D (5 bases). V was pared by 5 bases and J by 6 bases, with 19 bases between. The CDR3 length is 14 residues. Germline V gives CDR1 SQVTM, CDR2 ANQGSEA. The CDR3 DNA follows: TGCAGCGTTTCGCGGCGGGCGACAGAGCATGGCTACACCTTC. Residues: CSVSRRATEHGYTF.

The V call is TRBV30, the J call TRBJ1-3, with D possibly TRBD1 on 5 matching bases. V was trimmed by 0 bases and J by 4 bases, leaving 10 bases between them. Germline loops: CDR1 GTSNPN, CDR2 SVGIG (reference sequence). This CDR3 has 14 residues. This chain's CDR3 is CAWSVLGVGNTIYF. CDR3 nucleotide sequence: TGTGCCTGGAGTGTACTAGGGGTCGGAAACACCATATATTTT.

V gene TRBV5-6 combines with J gene TRBJ2-5; possible D gene TRBD1, 5 bases. Trimming removed 4 bases from V and 7 bases from J, with 17 bases in between. The CDR3 is made up of 14 amino acids. Germline V gene sequence: CDR1 SGHDT, CDR2 YYEEEE. CDR3 DNA: TGTGCCAGCAGCGGTGGACAATCCTCAGGGACCCAGTACTTC. Its protein is CASSGGQSSGTQYF.

This clone appeared once. The chain combines TRBV12-3 or TRBV12-4 with TRBJ1-1; D unresolved. V was cut by 2 bases and J by 4 bases, with 8 bases left in between. This CDR3 contains 13 residues. Written as DNA, the CDR3 is TGTGCCAGCAGTTTAAGTACGAGCACTGAAGCTTTCTTT. Amino acids: CASSLSTSTEAFF.

This clone was recorded once. This rearrangement joins TRBV11-2 to TRBJ2-2, with a possible D match to TRBD2 (5 bases). This CDR3 spans 13 amino acids. Germline CDR1 and CDR2: SGHAT and FQNNGV. The V and J ends lost 5 bases and 4 bases respectively, with 8 bases between them. The CDR3 sequence: CASSRGVTGELFF. In DNA, the CDR3 is TGTGCCAGCAGCCGGGGTGTCACCGGGGAGCTGTTTTTT.

This sequence joins TRBV7-9 and TRBJ2-1; the D is unclear. CDR3 length: 14 residues. Germline assignment: CDR1 SEHNR and CDR2 FQNEAQ (reference sequence). With 0 bases removed from V and 8 bases from J, the gap between germline ends came to 11 bases. The CDR3 bases are TGTGCCAGCAGCTTAGCGCGGAATTGGGATGAGCAGTTCTTC. Its protein is CASSLARNWDEQFF.

This clone was detected only a few times. The V call is TRBV2, the J call TRBJ1-1; D gene uncertain. Germline CDR1 is SNHLY and CDR2 is FYNNEI. This CDR3 comprises 11 residues. The ends were cut back, 11 bases at V and 1 base at J, with 8 bases in the middle. CDR3 DNA: TGTGCCGGAGTGGAGAACACTGAAGCTTTCTTT. Protein product: CAGVENTEAFF.

The rearrangement joins TRBV5-1 to TRBJ2-2, with D unclear. The V and J ends lost 0 bases and 5 bases respectively, with 5 bases between them. Germline values: CDR1 SGHRS, CDR2 YFSETQ. The CDR3 extends over 13 amino acids. CDR3 bases: TGCGCCAGCAGCTTGGACGGTACCGGGGAGCTGTTTTTT. Translated, it gives CASSLDGTGELFF.

The chain couples TRBV4-1 to TRBJ1-2, with D tentatively TRBD1 (6 bases). Germline V gene lookup returns CDR1 MGHRA and CDR2 YSYEKL. With 1 base removed from V and 4 bases from J, the gap between germline ends came to 16 bases. CDR3 size: 16 residues. The CDR3 loop reads CASSQAPTGIGYGYTF. CDR3 bases: TGCGCCAGCAGCCAAGCCCCGACAGGTATCGGCTATGGCTACACCTTC.

The chain carries TRBV2 and TRBJ1-2; D ambiguous. Germline V lookup: CDR1 SNHLY, CDR2 FYNNEI. This CDR3 is 14 amino acids long. V lost 3 bases and J 2 bases, leaving 10 bases between the germline ends. The CDR3 bases are TGTGCCAGCAGTGATGCGGGCTCCAACTATGGCTACACCTTC. Amino acid sequence: CASSDAGSNYGYTF.

This clone has only one observation. This chain links TRBV3-1 (or the pseudogene TRBV3-2) with TRBJ2-5; D assignment may be TRBD1 or TRBD2 (6 bases each). The CDR3 has 15 amino acids. CDR1 is LGHDT and CDR2 is YNNKEL in the germline V gene (reference sequence). The V end lost 4 bases, the J end lost 2 bases, and 14 bases lay between the germline ends. The CDR3 here is CASSLNIGGQETQYF. The CDR3 DNA sequence: TGTGCCAGCAGCCTTAATATAGGGGGGCAAGAGACCCAGTACTTC.

The rearrangement joins TRBV20-1 to TRBJ1-1; tentative D call: TRBD1 (6 bases). The germline CDR1 and CDR2 sequences are DFQATT and SNEGSKA (reference sequence). V gave up 0 bases and J gave up 11 bases, with 10 bases separating them. The CDR3 loop spans 11 amino acids. Here the CDR3 reads CSARDPRGAFF. DNA for the CDR3: TGCAGTGCTAGAGATCCTAGGGGGGCTTTCTTT.

This chain joins TRBV6-5 and TRBJ2-3; 7 nucleotides line up with TRBD1. V gave up 1 base and J gave up 2 bases; unmatched junction bases: 3. This CDR3 has 15 residues. Germline CDR1 is MNHEY and CDR2 is SVGAGI. The CDR3 DNA follows: TGTGCCAGCAGTTACTTCCAGGGGGTCACAGATACGCAGTATTTT. Residues: CASSYFQGVTDTQYF.

The chain couples TRBV2 to TRBJ1-1, with unresolved D. V lost 3 bases and J 11 bases, leaving 10 bases between the germline ends. Germline V CDR1 and CDR2: SNHLY, FYNNEI. The CDR3 length is 11 residues. The DNA for the CDR3 is TGTGCCAGCAGTGAGCAACTGGTGGCTTTCTTT. As protein: CASSEQLVAFF.

The rearrangement uses TRBV19 and TRBJ1-6; 7 nucleotides line up with TRBD1. Germline trimming cut 4 bases from V and 4 bases from J; bases unmatched to any gene: 4. Germline V gene sequence: CDR1 LNHDA, CDR2 SQIVND (reference sequence). This CDR3 is built from 15 residues. CDR3 amino acids: CASSTTGPYNSPLHF. In DNA, the CDR3 is TGTGCCAGTAGTACGACAGGGCCTTATAATTCACCCCTCCACTTT.

The CDR3 spells CASSLTLSGGATYEQYF. In DNA, the CDR3 is TGTGCCAGCAGCTTAACCCTTAGCGGGGGCGCGACCTACGAGCAGTACTTC. This chain links TRBV11-2 with TRBJ2-7; TRBD2 aligns across 9 bases. Germline V CDR1 and CDR2: SGHAT, FQNNGV. V trimming: 2 bases; J trimming: 2 bases; junction bases outside the gene matches: 10. The length of the CDR3 is 17 residues.